The clone carrying this T cell receptor beta chain was seen a single time. This sample is drawn from a study of Ad26.COV2.S vaccination and SARS-CoV-2 variants. At the level of the study: Of the COV1001 trial arms, the Ad26.COV2.S arm included the donor.

The repertoire was sequenced with immunoSEQ multiplex PCR; TCRdb's copy has only in-frame clones and lacks some. The table has fewer than 400,000 clones, approximately 91% seen once. The treatment denotes: around 19 received Ad26.COV2.S at low or high dose, single or two shots; about 5 received placebo; per-sample allocation not given. Collection of samples fell on day 63 after the first vaccine or placebo injection. This CDR3 has 14 amino acids. The V gene's germline CDR1 is SNHLY and CDR2 FYNNEI. Deletions cut 7 bases from V and 2 bases from J, with 14 bases between. The sequencing used peripheral blood, collected in a trial of Ad26.COV2.S vaccine versus placebo. The chain links TRBV2 to TRBJ1-1; perhaps TRBD1 as D (6 bases). The receptor comes from a person between 18 and 65 years old who received the Ad26.COV2.S COVID-19 vaccine or a placebo. The CDR3 region has the DNA TGTGCCAGCAAAATAAACAGGGATAACACTGAAGCTTTCTTT. The encoded protein is CASKINRDNTEAFF.